These 23 T cell receptor beta chains originate from one sample sequenced in a study of response to subunit inactivated influenza vaccine. TCRdb re-analysed the RT-PCR reads in MiXCR, keeping a single row per CDR3 protein. Of 650,000 to 800,000 distinct CDR3 sequences listed, approximately 15% are singletons. The starting material was PBMCs from blood, obtained 14 to 15 days before vaccination. The receptor set was obtained from a man aged 50 or older who received an inactivated influenza vaccine.

At least ten counts were recorded for this clonotype. V gene TRBV27 combines with J gene TRBJ2-5; unclear D gene. Germline V gene sequence: CDR1 MNHEY, CDR2 SMNVEV (reference sequence). V dropped 5 bases and J dropped 3 bases, with 10 bases sitting between them. The CDR3 runs 13 residues. CDR3 nucleotide sequence: TGTGCCAGCAGTATACGAAGGGAAGAGACCCAGTACTTC. This encodes CASSIRREETQYF.

Many counts were recorded for this clonotype. The CDR3 DNA is TGCAGTGCTAGATTCCCTTATACCTACAATGAGCAGTTCTTC. Its translation is CSARFPYTYNEQFF. The chain combines TRBV20-1 with TRBJ2-1; D not certain. V lost 2 bases to trimming and J lost 2 bases, with 10 bases between them. This CDR3 contains 14 residues. Germline CDR1 and CDR2: DFQATT and SNEGSKA (reference sequence).

The genes are TRBV2 and TRBJ2-7; tentative D call: TRBD1 (6 bases). The V gene lost 7 bases and the J gene lost 0 bases, with 13 bases spanning the gap. CDR3 size: 14 residues. The germline V gene has CDR1 SNHLY and CDR2 FYNNEI. This chain's CDR3 is CASKGGTVSYEQYF. CDR3 DNA sequence: TGTGCCAGCAAAGGGGGAACGGTCTCCTACGAGCAGTACTTC.

The chain is built from TRBV6-5 and TRBJ1-2; 9 nucleotides agree with TRBD1. The CDR3 is made up of 15 amino acids. V lost 7 bases and J lost 8; bases outside the gene matches: 14. From germline, CDR1 is MNHEY and CDR2 SVGAGI. CDR3 DNA: TGTGCCAGCAATTGGATGGGACAGGGTCCAGGGGGCTACACCTTC. Translation: CASNWMGQGPGGYTF.

J is TRBJ1-4 and V is TRBV2; 9 bases line up with TRBD1. The CDR3 extends over 15 amino acids. Germline CDR1 reads SNHLY; CDR2 reads FYNNEI. The V and J ends lost 6 bases and 8 bases, in that order; junction bases with no gene match: 10. The CDR3 nucleotides are TGTGCCAGCAGCAAAACGGGACAGGGAAACGAAAAACTGTTTTTT. Translation gives CASSKTGQGNEKLFF.

This chain joins TRBV19 and TRBJ1-1; possibly TRBD1 for D (5 bases). Germline-derived CDR1 and CDR2 are LNHDA and SQIVND (reference sequence). The CDR3 loop spans 14 amino acids. The ends were cut back, 4 bases at V and 4 bases at J, with 13 bases in the middle. The CDR3 spells CASSTAGFITEAFF. DNA of the CDR3: TGTGCCAGTAGTACCGCAGGGTTCATCACTGAAGCTTTCTTT. Based on the CDR3 plus reference TRBV19 and TRBJ1-1, the full variable domain is DGGITQSPKYLFRKEGQNVTLSCEQNLNHDAMYWYRQDPGQGLRLIYYSQIVNDFQKGDIAEGYSVSREKKESFPLTVTSAQKNPTAFYLCASSTAGFITEAFFGQGTRLTVV.

A few counts support this clonotype. This chain joins TRBV4-3 and TRBJ2-7; no definite D call. The V gene's germline CDR1 is LGHNA and CDR2 YSLEER. With 0 bases removed from V and 2 bases from J, the gap between germline ends came to 14 bases. CDR3 length: 16 amino acids. In nucleotides, the CDR3 is TGCGCCAGCAGCCAAGATCTAATACAGACCACCTACGAGCAGTACTTC. Its protein product is CASSQDLIQTTYEQYF.

This clonotype was counted many times. V gene TRBV6-2 or TRBV6-3 combines with J gene TRBJ1-2, with TRBD1 matching 10 bases. Per germline, CDR1 MNHEY and CDR2 SVGEGT. The CDR3 is 15 residues long. V was pared by 6 bases and J by 7 bases, with 11 bases of the junction left unmatched. Here the CDR3 reads CASRNPGQGLGGYTF. The CDR3 nucleotides are TGTGCCAGCAGAAACCCGGGACAGGGGCTTGGTGGCTACACCTTC.

This clonotype was counted only a few times. CDR3 amino acids: CASTGYGIRHPDTQYF. The CDR3, as DNA: TGTGCCAGCACTGGGTACGGGATCAGACATCCAGATACGCAGTATTTT. The V gene is TRBV21-1, the J gene TRBJ2-3; the tabulated D call, TRBD1, remains unverified against the DNA. TRBV21-1 corresponds to a pseudogene. This CDR3 region has 16 residues.

Only a few counts were recorded for this clonotype. The V gene is TRBV5-4, the J gene TRBJ1-1; no clear D. The germline CDR1 and CDR2 sequences are SGHNT and YYREEE (reference sequence). V was shortened by 5 bases and J by 2 bases, with 13 bases between the two germline ends. CDR3 size: 14 residues. The CDR3 is CASRPQVTNTEAFF. DNA of the CDR3: TGTGCCAGCAGACCTCAGGTGACCAACACTGAAGCTTTCTTT.

This clonotype was detected only once. The V call is TRBV18, the J call TRBJ2-1; 8 bases are a match to TRBD1. Losses at the gene ends were 2 bases for V and 4 bases for J; bases not matched to a gene: 19. This CDR3 comprises 20 residues. CDR1 KGHSH and CDR2 LQKENI come from the germline V gene. The CDR3 DNA is TGTGCCAGCTCACCAAAGGCCGACAGGGGAAATCCTCCCATTTACAATGAGCAGTTCTTC. It codes for CASSPKADRGNPPIYNEQFF.

This clonotype came up a few times. V is TRBV12-3 or TRBV12-4 and J is TRBJ2-5; TRBD1 might be the D (5 bases). The CDR3 is made up of 14 amino acids. V shed 7 bases and J shed 7 bases, with 19 bases lying between them. CDR3 sequence (DNA): TGTGCCAGCACCCTTAGGGGCCTATGGGGGACCCAGTACTTC. Encoded protein: CASTLRGLWGTQYF.

The V and J genes are TRBV4-2 and TRBJ2-5; 12 bases line up with TRBD2. The V gene's germline CDR1 is LGHNA and CDR2 YNFKEQ. The CDR3 covers 17 residues. V was pared by 0 bases and J by 5 bases, with 7 bases of the junction left unmatched. The CDR3 DNA sequence: TGTGCCAGCAGCCAAGATCTGGCACTAGCGGGAGGTGAGACCCAGTACTTC. As protein: CASSQDLALAGGETQYF.

This clonotype was picked up many times. The J gene is TRBJ2-1, the V gene TRBV20-1; tentative D call: TRBD2 (5 bases). Germline-derived CDR1 and CDR2 are DFQATT and SNEGSKA (reference sequence). The CDR3 covers 15 residues. The germline V and J ends were trimmed by 0 bases and 4 bases, with 13 bases remaining between them. The CDR3 loop reads CSARDPSGLYNEQFF. The CDR3 DNA follows: TGCAGTGCTAGAGATCCCAGCGGCTTATACAATGAGCAGTTCTTC.

This clonotype came up a few times. The chain employs TRBV9 and TRBJ2-7, with 7 bases aligning to TRBD2. Germline V CDR1 and CDR2: SGDLS, YYNGEE. The CDR3 runs 16 residues. Trimming took 0 bases from V and 0 from J; bases not matched to a gene: 6. CDR3 coding DNA: TGTGCCAGCAGCGTAGAGTCTAGCGGAAGCTCCTACGAGCAGTACTTC. This gives the protein CASSVESSGSSYEQYF.

There are a few counts of this clonotype. This rearrangement joins TRBV5-6 to TRBJ2-5; D gene uncertain. Trimming removed 8 bases from V and 1 base from J, with 12 bases in between. This CDR3 spans 13 amino acids. Germline assignment: CDR1 SGHDT and CDR2 YYEEEE. The CDR3 DNA sequence: TGTGCCAGTTCCGGGTGGGGCCAAGAGACCCAGTACTTC. Protein sequence: CASSGWGQETQYF.

Only a few counts were recorded for this clonotype. The rearrangement uses TRBV5-6 and TRBJ2-5; D not certain. Germline V gene lookup returns CDR1 SGHDT and CDR2 YYEEEE. V was pared by 0 bases and J by 9 bases, with 18 bases between. The CDR3 runs to 15 residues. Here the CDR3 DNA reads TGTGCCAGCAGCTTGGCCCAGCGCCTTACAACGGCCCAGTACTTC. This codes for CASSLAQRLTTAQYF.

The chain has TRBV28 and TRBJ2-1; 12 positions match TRBD2. The junction had 16 bases not matched to a gene; V was cut back by 5 bases and J by 5 bases. The CDR3 loop spans 19 amino acids. Germline V gene sequence: CDR1 MDHEN, CDR2 SYDVKM. CDR3 sequence: CASSPLPGLAGRWDNEQFF. The CDR3 coding sequence is TGTGCCAGCAGTCCCTTACCCGGACTAGCGGGGAGGTGGGACAATGAGCAGTTCTTC.

The chain couples TRBV7-2 to TRBJ1-1; the D gene is possibly TRBD1 (5 bases). The length of the CDR3 is 15 residues. From germline, CDR1 is SGHTA and CDR2 FQGNSA. Trimming stripped 2 bases from V and 1 base from J, with 11 bases between. The CDR3, as DNA: TGTGCCAGCAGCTTACAGGGCAGGACGAACACTGAAGCTTTCTTT. Translation: CASSLQGRTNTEAFF.

The chain combines TRBV4-3 with TRBJ1-1, with D possibly matching TRBD1 (6 bases). This CDR3 region has 14 residues. With 3 bases removed from V and 1 base from J, the gap between germline ends came to 9 bases. CDR1 and CDR2 (germline): LGHNA, YSLEER. CDR3 region: CASSQTGRNTEAFF. Written as DNA, the CDR3 is TGCGCCAGCAGCCAGACAGGCAGGAACACTGAAGCTTTCTTT.

This clonotype was counted ten times or more. The chain recombines TRBV29-1 with TRBJ2-1; TRBD2 matches at 8 bases. CDR1 is SQVTM, CDR2 ANQGSEA, per germline. J was trimmed by 7 bases and V by 6 bases; bases with no gene match: 8. CDR3 size: 13 residues. This CDR3 is CSVPGTSRNEQFF. The CDR3 nucleotides are TGCAGCGTCCCCGGGACTAGTCGTAATGAGCAGTTCTTC.

This clonotype appeared many times. The J gene is TRBJ1-2, the V gene TRBV5-1; D is ambiguous. CDR1 is SGHRS, CDR2 YFSETQ, per germline. V was shortened by 4 bases and J by 6 bases, with 10 bases between the two germline ends. The CDR3 spans 12 residues. The CDR3 spells CASSGVYDGYTF. CDR3 sequence (DNA): TGCGCCAGCAGCGGGGTGTACGATGGCTACACCTTC. Full variable domain (remainder filled in from reference TRBV5-1 and TRBJ1-2): KAGVTQTPRYLIKTRGQQVTLSCSPISGHRSVSWYQQTPGQGLQFLFEYFSETQRNKGNFPGRFSGRQFSNSRSEMNVSTLELGDSALYLCASSGVYDGYTFGSGTRLTVV.

The rearrangement links TRBV4-3 to TRBJ2-7; D is perhaps TRBD1 or TRBD2 (5 bases each). The V gene's germline CDR1 is LGHNA and CDR2 YSLEER. Deletions cut 0 bases from V and 4 bases from J, with 16 bases between. The CDR3 is 16 amino acids. CDR3 residues: CASSQDYAGTRYEQYF. The CDR3 bases are TGCGCCAGCAGCCAAGATTACGCTGGGACCCGATACGAGCAGTACTTC.